This T cell receptor beta chain appears in the sequencing data of a study of neurological immune-mediated disorders (dated by TCRdb to between 2019 and 2020). Concerning the study at large: Of the roughly 35 multiple sclerosis patients, approximately 31 had relapsing-remitting MS and 3 had secondary progressive MS. The cohort was made up of around 70 subjects, consisting of some 15 HAM/TSP patients, roughly 35 multiple sclerosis patients and 20 healthy controls. Peripheral blood TCR-beta repertoires from patients with HTLV-I-associated myelopathy (HAM/TSP), patients with multiple sclerosis, and healthy controls were compared in the study using UMI-based sequencing. The approximately 110 TCR-beta libraries included longitudinal samples, technical triplicates and paired sorted CD4+ and CD8+ T-cell subsets alongside PBMC samples. What the study reported, not specific to this receptor: In a phylogenetic analysis, the repertoires of 18 out of 34 MS patients fell into a single cluster of related CDR3 sequences, pointing to a possible signature at the repertoire level. The MS cluster was not associated with any clinical or MRI features, and the authors stated that larger cohorts are needed. TCR clonal expansion was highest in HAM/TSP patients and lowest in MS patients, with MS patients falling below even healthy controls. Expanded clones from different subjects shared no identical CDR3 amino acid sequences, which suggests that TCR-beta repertoires were private in all groups.

The CDR3 runs 13 amino acids, cysteine and phenylalanine included. Here the CDR3 DNA is all that survives: 39 bases in frame from base 1. The CDR1 and CDR2 encoded by the germline V gene are MDHEN and SYDVKM. Trimming removed 5 bases from V and 1 base from J, leaving 8 bases between the germline ends. cDNA synthesis used template-switch 5'RACE with a primer carrying a 10-nucleotide random unique molecular identifier tagging each TCR transcript. Every sequencing run covered 15-18 subjects and yielded more than 160 million TCR-beta sequences. Total RNA was extracted with the RNeasy kit. The KAPA Real-time Library Amplification kit was used to amplify TCR-beta VDJ regions with primers targeting the TCR constant region and the 5'RACE anchor. Sample indexes and Illumina adaptors were added in a first PCR, and a second PCR then increased library yield. After purification with Ampure beads, the TCR product of roughly 650 bp was size-selected on a 2% E-gel SizeSelection system. Before pooling, library quality was checked on a Bioanalyzer, concentration was measured with Qubit, and libraries were quantified with the Kapa Library Quantification kit. An Illumina HiSeq 2500 was used to sequence the libraries paired-end at 2 x 150 bp. To increase sequence diversity, roughly 23-30% phiX was spiked into each library pool. The paper's data handling went like this. Quality-filtered reads were processed with the UMI-based MiGEC pipeline, and over 75% of raw TCR sequences were removed by the MiGEC pipeline during error correction. VDJ genes were aligned to IMGT germline references, and clonotypes were defined by unique CDR3 amino acid sequence plus V-J genes. Clonal expansion, Shannon diversity, and CDR3 relatedness (CalcPairwiseDistances, ClusterSamples) were evaluated with VDJtools, and phylogenetic trees were built with CLCbio workbench. Clones with at least 8 unique UMIs were defined as expanded, with this threshold being based on coefficient-of-variation modelling across technical triplicates. The public reads were reanalyzed by TCRdb: fastp trimming at Q25, MiXCR alignment, in-frame beta chains only. Each CDR3 protein appears once, grouped with its most common genes and DNA. The V and J calls were determined by TCRdb, not by the authors. The sample table shows fewer than 80,000 distinct CDR3 sequences, and around 5.2% are seen once. The ten largest clones take up roughly 3.2% of the sample.

For unsorted PBMC libraries, 2 million PBMCs were used after storage in RNAlater at -80 degrees C until RNA extraction. The multiple sclerosis patients were enrolled in a US clinical protocol that evaluated disease progression with magnetic resonance imaging. Peripheral blood underwent Ficoll-Hypaque density gradient centrifugation to isolate PBMCs, which were then cryopreserved in liquid nitrogen. This clonotype has ten or more counts. Its binding antigen is unknown. No clone much larger than this one lies a single base away; base qualities are absent. The material sequenced was PBMCs. The chain is encoded by TRBV28 joined to TRBJ1-1; no D gene can be assigned with confidence. The receptor was derived from a woman in her forties or fifties with multiple sclerosis. Here the CDR3 is given as CASSPTPNTEAFF. The DNA is TGTGCCAGCAGTCCGACACCGAACACTGAAGCTTTCTTT.